This TCR beta chain emerged from a study of tumor-infiltrating lymphocytes in primary liver carcinoma. Study-level information: Each sample had roughly 3.65 to 7.5 million productive TCRbeta reads regardless of tissue type.

Study-level findings and limits: When set against blood, tumors had a significantly higher top-250-clone fraction (p = 0.039).

Production of TCR beta cDNA used 500 ng total RNA together with a constant-region primer. A slightly modified ARM-PCR protocol with three nested multiplex PCR rounds produced these TCR beta libraries. Forward primers for TRBV1-TRBV30 and a C-beta reverse primer served the first two PCR rounds, at around 9 cycles each. MiXCR was run by TCRdb on the multiplex PCR reads, yielding one entry per CDR3 protein. Of about 320,000 distinct CDR3 sequences listed, more than 55% are singletons. Notes on this clonotype: What it binds is not known.

In germline, CDR1 is MNHEY, CDR2 SMNVEV (reference sequence). The V segment lost 6 bases and the J segment 7 bases; nucleotides outside the gene matches: 8. CDR3 size: 14 residues. Unsorted whole blood supplied the RNA, and germline DNA was extracted too. Preoperatively, peripheral blood was drawn, approximately 4.4 milliliters in total. The rearrangement uses TRBV27 and TRBJ2-2; 7 positions agree with TRBD1. The TCR sequence derives from a woman aged 25-40 years with primary liver carcinoma and hepatitis B virus infection. The sequencing sample was made of peripheral blood. Here the CDR3 DNA reads TGTGCCAGCAGAACAGGGGATCATTTCGGGGAGCTGTTTTTT. Amino acid sequence: CASRTGDHFGELFF.